A selection of T cell receptor beta chains follows, all from one sample in a study of blood T cell repertoires in COVID-19. Libraries were prepared by immunoSEQ multiplex PCR; TCRdb keeps only in-frame clonotypes and omits some of them. The sample gives roughly 120,000 clones, around nine tenths of which show up once; about 2% is in the top ten. The sequenced sample consisted of peripheral blood. These receptors were obtained from a woman between 45 and 60 years old with acute or convalescent COVID-19. Both conserved end residues are part of each CDR3. A D gene is named only where the DNA matches it firmly. Size is stated for part of the rows, as once, few or many counts, or as a class when the clone is expanded.

J gene | D gene | V gene | clone size | CDR3 DNA | CDR3 protein
TRBJ1-4 | . | TRBV9 | once | TGTGCCAGCAGCTTAAACAGTAATGAAAAACTGTTTTTT | CASSLNSNEKLFF
TRBJ2-3 | . | TRBV11-3 | . | TGTGCCAGCAATTCGGCGGGGCTCCTGCCAGATACGCAGTATTTT | CASNSAGLLPDTQYF
TRBJ2-1 | TRBD2 | TRBV19 | . | TGTGCCAGTAGTGTTAGCGGGAGGGCCTCCCATGAGCAGTTCTTC | CASSVSGRASHEQFF
TRBJ1-1 | . | TRBV7-2 | . | TGTGCCAGCAGCCGGGTCTTGGGCACTGAAGCTTTCTTT | CASSRVLGTEAFF
TRBJ2-1 | TRBD1 | TRBV18 | . | TGTGCCAGCTCACCACCACGGACAGGGTCCAATGAGCAGTTCTTC | CASSPPRTGSNEQFF
TRBJ2-7 | TRBD2 | TRBV5-1 | . | TGCGCCAGCAGCTCGTCAGTAGCGGGAGGTTCCTACGAGCAGTACTTC | CASSSSVAGGSYEQYF
TRBJ1-5 | . | TRBV6-5 | few | TGTGCCAGCAGTTCCATCCGGGAGCTTTCGCCCCAGCATTTT | CASSSIRELSPQHF
TRBJ2-2 | TRBD2 | TRBV11-3 | . | TGTGCCAGCAGCTTAAGGCTAGCGGGAATCGCCGGGGAGCTGTTTTTT | CASSLRLAGIAGELFF
TRBJ2-2 | . | TRBV21-1 | . | TGTGCCAGCAGCAACCGTTGCCGGGACAGGACTAAAACCGGGGAGCTGTTTTTT | CASSNRCRDRTKTGELFF
TRBJ1-1 | . | TRBV27 | . | TGTGCCAGCAGTTTAAAAGCTAACACTGAAGCTTTCTTT | CASSLKANTEAFF
TRBJ1-2 | TRBD1 | TRBV24-1 | once | TGTGCCACCAGTGACCCGAGGGGACAGGGGGCTCAGGGCTACACCTTC | CATSDPRGQGAQGYTF
TRBJ2-3 | TRBD2 | TRBV5-1 | . | TGCGCCAGCAGCGCCACTAGCGAAAGCACAGATACGCAGTATTTT | CASSATSESTDTQYF
TRBJ1-5 | TRBD1 | TRBV7-2 | . | TGTGCCAGCAGCTTTAGGACAGGGGGCTCGCCCCAGCATTTT | CASSFRTGGSPQHF
TRBJ2-7 | . | TRBV30 | . | TGTGCCTGGCGCCCCCGACTAGGTAGTTACGAGCAGTACTTC | CAWRPRLGSYEQYF
TRBJ2-5 | . | TRBV18 | . | TGTGCCAGCTCACCACCATCGCAGTTCCAAGAGACCCAGTACTTC | CASSPPSQFQETQYF
TRBJ1-2 | . | TRBV30 | once | TGTGCCTGGAGGGGCTCCGACAGCTATGGCTACACCTTC | CAWRGSDSYGYTF
TRBJ1-6 | . | TRBV6-5 | once | TGTGCCACTTCTTCCTCTTTAGAGTCACCCCTCCACTTT | CATSSSLESPLHF
TRBJ2-2 | TRBD1 | TRBV5-4 | . | TGTGCCAGCAGCCCGGGGGGGGACAGGGGGCCCGGGGAGCTGTTTTTT | CASSPGGDRGPGELFF
TRBJ1-1 | . | TRBV28 | . | TGTGCCAGCTTCCAGGACAGCCACACTGAAGCTTTCTTT | CASFQDSHTEAFF
TRBJ2-2 | TRBD2 | TRBV5-1 | . | TGCGCCAGCCGTAGTCTAGCGGCGAACACCGGGGAGCTGTTTTTT | CASRSLAANTGELFF
TRBJ2-5 | TRBD1 | TRBV6-6 | . | TGTGCCAGCAACGACAGGGGCCTCCAAGAGACCCAGTACTTC | CASNDRGLQETQYF
TRBJ1-1 | . | TRBV7-9 | . | TGTGCCAGCAGCGCGACAGAGAGCATGAACACTGAAGCTTTCTTT | CASSATESMNTEAFF
TRBJ1-4 | TRBD1 | TRBV6-2/TRBV6-3 | . | TGTGCCAGCAGTCAAGGGACAGCCTTAAATGAAAAACTGTTTTTT | CASSQGTALNEKLFF
TRBJ1-2 | . | TRBV19 | . | TGTGCCAGTAGTATGCAAGGGGACTATGGCTACACCTTC | CASSMQGDYGYTF
TRBJ2-3 | TRBD2 | TRBV7-8 | . | TGTGCCAGCAGCTTTTCCGGGACTAGCTCGGCAGATACGCAGTATTTT | CASSFSGTSSADTQYF
TRBJ2-3 | . | TRBV3-1/TRBV3-2 | . | TGTGCCAGCAGCTACAGGTGGGCTAGCACAGATACGCAGTATTTT | CASSYRWASTDTQYF
TRBJ2-3 | TRBD2 | TRBV20-1 | . | TGCAGTGCTAGTCTCCTAGCGGGAAACACAGATACGCAGTATTTT | CSASLLAGNTDTQYF
TRBJ2-7 | TRBD2 | TRBV10-3 | . | TGTGCCATCAGTGAGACTAGCGGCTCCTACGAGCAGTACTTC | CAISETSGSYEQYF
TRBJ2-3 | . | TRBV6-2/TRBV6-3 | . | TGTGCCAGCAGTTACCAGGCTCGCACAGATACGCAGTATTTT | CASSYQARTDTQYF
TRBJ2-1 | TRBD2 | TRBV13 | . | TGTGCCAGCAGCCCTCACCTAGCGGGGGGGGGCGCAAATGAGCAGTTCTTC | CASSPHLAGGGANEQFF
TRBJ2-3 | . | TRBV11-2 | . | TGTGCCAGCAGCTTAGATCAACGAGAGACAGATACGCAGTATTTT | CASSLDQRETDTQYF
TRBJ2-7 | TRBD2 | TRBV11-2 | . | TGTGCCAGCCTCACCCCCAGCGGGACTGAGACCTACGAGCAGTACTTC | CASLTPSGTETYEQYF
TRBJ2-1 | . | TRBV7-8 | . | TGTGCCAGCACCCGTGGAGATCGGTACAATGAGCAGTTCTTC | CASTRGDRYNEQFF
TRBJ2-7 | . | TRBV11-3 | once | TGTGCCAGCAGCCCGTACGGAGTAAGCGCCGAGCAGTACTTC | CASSPYGVSAEQYF
TRBJ2-7 | TRBD2 | TRBV5-4 | . | TGTGCCAGCAGCCGGGGGACTAGCGGAACCTACGAGCAGTACTTC | CASSRGTSGTYEQYF
TRBJ2-3 | . | TRBV11-3 | . | TGTGCCAGCAGCTTAGGGCTGAGGGGGAACAGAGATACGCAGTATTTT | CASSLGLRGNRDTQYF
TRBJ2-5 | TRBD1 | TRBV6-5 | . | TGTGCCAGCAGAGCGACAGGGGGCTGGGAGACCCAGTACTTC | CASRATGGWETQYF
TRBJ2-7 | . | TRBV27 | . | TGTGCCAGCAGTTTAGGCAGGGGAGGGGTCGAGCAGTACTTC | CASSLGRGGVEQYF
TRBJ2-3 | . | TRBV7-2 | . | TGTGCCAGCAGCTTAATGCCCCGGGATACGCAGTATTTT | CASSLMPRDTQYF
TRBJ1-5 | . | TRBV6-5 | . | TGTGCCAGCAGTTTCCTCGGGACAAATTACAATCAGCCCCAGCATTTT | CASSFLGTNYNQPQHF
TRBJ1-5 | . | TRBV7-2 | . | TGTGCCAGCAGTTCCGCGGGGGTTTGGCAGCCCCAGCATTTT | CASSSAGVWQPQHF
TRBJ2-7 | . | TRBV5-8 | . | TGTGCCAGCAGCTTCGGTTTGGAAGGGGACGAGCAGTACTTC | CASSFGLEGDEQYF
TRBJ1-2 | . | TRBV5-3 | few | TGTGCCAGAAGCCCTAAGGTAGTGAGAGGGCCCGCTAACTATGGCTACACCTTC | CARSPKVVRGPANYGYTF
TRBJ1-2 | TRBD1 | TRBV5-4 | . | TGTGCCAGCAGCTGGCGGACAGGGACTAACTATGGCTACACCTTC | CASSWRTGTNYGYTF
TRBJ1-5 | . | TRBV7-2 | . | TGTGCCAGCAGCCTCGGGGAGGCATATCAGCCCCAGCATTTT | CASSLGEAYQPQHF
TRBJ2-3 | TRBD1 | TRBV12-5 | . | TGTGCTAGTGGCTTGACAGGGGGCATTGCAGATACGCAGTATTTT | CASGLTGGIADTQYF
TRBJ1-6 | . | TRBV30 | . | TGTGCCTGGAGCGGACGAGCCGGGAGGGATTCACCCCTCCACTTT | CAWSGRAGRDSPLHF
TRBJ1-5 | . | TRBV9 | . | TGTGCCAGCAGCGTTGGGGGAGGGGTAAGTCAGCCCCAGCATTTT | CASSVGGGVSQPQHF
TRBJ1-2 | . | TRBV24-1 | . | TGTGCCACCAGTGATTTATATTATGGCTACACCTTC | CATSDLYYGYTF
TRBJ2-3 | TRBD2 | TRBV7-8 | once | TGTGCCAGCAGCTTACGACTAGCGGGAGGGACAGATACGCAGTATTTT | CASSLRLAGGTDTQYF
TRBJ2-7 | . | TRBV6-5 | . | TGTGCCAGCAGTTACTCGGCAACTAGTTTTTCTGGCGAGCAGTACTTC | CASSYSATSFSGEQYF
TRBJ1-6 | . | TRBV6-5 | . | TGTGCCAGCAGTCAGGGGACACCGGTTTCACCCCTCCACTTT | CASSQGTPVSPLHF
TRBJ1-5 | . | TRBV19 | . | TGTGCCAGTAAAAGTGCTAGTCAGCCCCAGCATTTT | CASKSASQPQHF
TRBJ1-2 | TRBD1 | TRBV19 | . | TGTGCCAGTTCCGACTTGAGCCAACCGGGACAGAGCTATGGCTACACCTTC | CASSDLSQPGQSYGYTF
TRBJ2-1 | . | TRBV7-2 | . | TGTGCCAGCAGCTTATGGGGCACCTTCAGGAATGAGCAGTTCTTC | CASSLWGTFRNEQFF